This T cell receptor beta chain is from a study of neurological immune-mediated disorders. Study findings and constraints: None of the CDR3 amino acid sequences of expanded clones were shared across subjects, and this suggested private repertoires in all groups. Patients with HTLV-1-associated myelopathy showed the most TCR clonal expansion. Those with multiple sclerosis showed the least, falling below healthy controls.

The method for making cDNA was 5'RACE, and it used 10-nucleotide random UMIs. A single record per CDR3 protein comes from TCRdb applying MiXCR to the 5' RACE reads. The sample has roughly 50,000 distinct CDR3 sequences, approximately 10% seen once. This clonotype was observed at least ten times. Its matching antigen is unknown. The unsorted libraries were prepared from 2 million PBMCs (stored at -80 C). The CDR3 runs 13 residues. V gave up 5 bases and J gave up 11 bases, with 15 bases separating them. The sequence derives from a man between 70 and 80 years old with HTLV-1-associated myelopathy (HAM/TSP). The rearrangement joins TRBV12-3 or TRBV12-4 to TRBJ1-4; D unresolved. The sample consisted of PBMCs. CDR3 bases: TGTGCCAGCAGTGGCACGAGGACGGGGAAACTGTTTTTT. It yields the protein CASSGTRTGKLFF.